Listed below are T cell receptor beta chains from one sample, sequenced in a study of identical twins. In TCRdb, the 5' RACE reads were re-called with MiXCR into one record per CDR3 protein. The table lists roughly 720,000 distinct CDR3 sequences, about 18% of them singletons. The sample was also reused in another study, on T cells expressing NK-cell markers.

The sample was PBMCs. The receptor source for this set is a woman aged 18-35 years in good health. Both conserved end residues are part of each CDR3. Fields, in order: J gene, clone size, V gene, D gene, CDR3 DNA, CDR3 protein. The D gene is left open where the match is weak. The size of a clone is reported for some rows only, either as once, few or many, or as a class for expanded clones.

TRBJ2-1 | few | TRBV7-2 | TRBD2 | TGTGCCAGCAGCCGGCGAGGGGCTAGCGGCTACAATGAGCAGTTCTTC | CASSRRGASGYNEQFF
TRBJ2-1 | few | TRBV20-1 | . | TGCAGTGCTAGAGATTACGGTGGGGGCCCGTCCTACAATGAGCAGTTCTTC | CSARDYGGGPSYNEQFF
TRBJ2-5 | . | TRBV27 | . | TGTGCCAGCAGTACCAAACCTCAAGAGACCCAGTACTTC | CASSTKPQETQYF
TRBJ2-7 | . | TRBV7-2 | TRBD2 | TGTGCCAGCAGCAAAACTAGCGGCCAGGACCCCGAGCAGTACTTC | CASSKTSGQDPEQYF
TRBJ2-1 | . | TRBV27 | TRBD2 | TGTGCCAGCAGCCAACCGGGACTAGCCCTATCAAGGGAGCAGTTCTTC | CASSQPGLALSREQFF
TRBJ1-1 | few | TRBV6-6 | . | TGTGCCAGCAGTACGACAGCGAACACTGAAGCTTTCTTT | CASSTTANTEAFF
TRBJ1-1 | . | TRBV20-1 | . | TGCAGTGCTAGGGAGGGTACTGAAGCTTTCTTT | CSAREGTEAFF
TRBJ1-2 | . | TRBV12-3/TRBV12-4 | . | TGTGCCAGCAGGCCGGGACTAGGCTATGGCTACACCTTC | CASRPGLGYGYTF
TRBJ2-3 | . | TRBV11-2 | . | TGTGCCAGCAGCTCCCGCCGGGGGTCCCTGAACGCAGATACGCAGTATTTT | CASSSRRGSLNADTQYF
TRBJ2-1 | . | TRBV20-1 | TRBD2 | TGCAGTGCTCCCGGACTAGTCAGCGACAATGAGCAGTTCTTC | CSAPGLVSDNEQFF
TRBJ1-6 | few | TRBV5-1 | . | TGCGCCAGCAGCTTGGCAGCCGGTTCACCCCTCCACTTT | CASSLAAGSPLHF
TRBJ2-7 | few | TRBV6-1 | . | TGTGCCAGCAGCCGATTAGGGGACCCCTACTACGAGCAGTACTTC | CASSRLGDPYYEQYF
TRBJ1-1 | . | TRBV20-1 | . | TGCAGTGCTAGAGATGACGGGACAAAGCGCACTGAAGCTTTCTTT | CSARDDGTKRTEAFF
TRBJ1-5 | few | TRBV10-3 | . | TGTGCCATCAGTGGACAGGTCGGGAATCAGCCCCAGCATTTT | CAISGQVGNQPQHF
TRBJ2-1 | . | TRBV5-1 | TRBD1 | TGCGCCAGCAGGGCCGGGACAGGGGGCCGGGATGAGCAGTTCTTC | CASRAGTGGRDEQFF
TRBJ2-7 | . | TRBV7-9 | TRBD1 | TGTGCCAGCAGCCCACGGAAGGACAGGGGAGCCTACGAGCAGTACTTC | CASSPRKDRGAYEQYF
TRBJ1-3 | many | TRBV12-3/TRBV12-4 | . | TGTGCCAGCAGTTTAATCTCTGGAAACACCATATATTTT | CASSLISGNTIYF
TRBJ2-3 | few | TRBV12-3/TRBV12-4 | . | TGTGCCAGCAGCCCGAGGGGGGCTTACACAGATACGCAGTATTTT | CASSPRGAYTDTQYF
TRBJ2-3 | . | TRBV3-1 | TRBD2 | TGTGCCAGCAGCCATAGGACTAGGTCAGATACGCAGTATTTT | CASSHRTRSDTQYF
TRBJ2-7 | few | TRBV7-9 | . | TGTGCCAGCAGCTTACCCGCAGGCCAGCAGTACTTC | CASSLPAGQQYF
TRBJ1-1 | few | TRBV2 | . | TGTGCCAGCAGGGGGGGACGTATGACTTTCTTT | CASRGGRMTFF
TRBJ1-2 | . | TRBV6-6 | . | TGTGCCAGCAGTTACCCCTCGGCGGAGGGCTACACCTTC | CASSYPSAEGYTF
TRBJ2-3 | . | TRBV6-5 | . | TGTGCCAGCAGTTACTGGTCCCCCCTAAGCACAGATACGCAGTATTTT | CASSYWSPLSTDTQYF
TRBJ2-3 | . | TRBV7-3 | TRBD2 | TGTGCCAGCAGCTTAACATCTAGCGGGGGGCCCCCAGATACGCAGTATTTT | CASSLTSSGGPPDTQYF
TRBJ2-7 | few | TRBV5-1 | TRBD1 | TGCGCCAGCAGCACTGGGACAGCGAACTCCTACGAGCAGTACTTC | CASSTGTANSYEQYF
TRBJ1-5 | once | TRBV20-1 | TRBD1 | TGCAGTGCTACAAGCCGACAGGGGGCGCTTAATCAGCCCCAGCATTTT | CSATSRQGALNQPQHF
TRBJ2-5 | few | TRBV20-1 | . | TGCAGTGCTAGATTACTGGGGACCCAGTACTTC | CSARLLGTQYF
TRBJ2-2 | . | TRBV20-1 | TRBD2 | TGCAGTGCTAGTGATACTAGCGGGGGCAACACCGGGGAGCTGTTTTTT | CSASDTSGGNTGELFF
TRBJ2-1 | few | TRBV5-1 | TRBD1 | TGCGCCAGCAGCAAGGGACAGGGTGACAATGAGCAGTTCTTC | CASSKGQGDNEQFF
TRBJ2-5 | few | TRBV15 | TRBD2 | TGTGCCACCAGCAGTTCCGGGACTAGCGGGACCCAGTACTTC | CATSSSGTSGTQYF
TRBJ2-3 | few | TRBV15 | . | TGTGCCACCAGCAGAGGATCTGGGGGGCAGACAGATACGCAGTATTTT | CATSRGSGGQTDTQYF
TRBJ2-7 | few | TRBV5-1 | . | TGCGCCAGCAGCTTGTCAGCAGGGTTGTCTTACGAGCAGTACTTC | CASSLSAGLSYEQYF
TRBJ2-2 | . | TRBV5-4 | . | TGTGCCAGCAGCGGTACTCGGGGGCGTATCTCCTACACCGGGGAGCTGTTTTTT | CASSGTRGRISYTGELFF
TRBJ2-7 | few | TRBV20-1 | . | TGCAGTGCTAGAGATCTTACTCAGGTATCCTACGAGCAGTACTTC | CSARDLTQVSYEQYF
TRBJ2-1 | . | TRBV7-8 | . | TGTGCCAGCAGCAAACGGCCCAGGGAGCAGTTCTTC | CASSKRPREQFF
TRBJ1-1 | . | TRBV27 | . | TGTGCCAGCAGTTTGGTGCCTGGAAGGGAAGCTTTCTTT | CASSLVPGREAFF
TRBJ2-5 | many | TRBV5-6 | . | TGTGCCAGCAGCTCATCGAACCAAGAGACCCAGTACTTC | CASSSSNQETQYF
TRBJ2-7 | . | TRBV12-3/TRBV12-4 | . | TGTGCCAGCAGCCCCCTAGCTAGGGTTCCCTACGAGCAGTACTTC | CASSPLARVPYEQYF
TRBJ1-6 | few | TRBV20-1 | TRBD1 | TGCAGTGGTCGACAGGGTAATTCACCCCTCCACTTT | CSGRQGNSPLHF
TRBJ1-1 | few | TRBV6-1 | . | TGTGCCAGCAGGGGCCGTTTAACTGAAGCTTTCTTT | CASRGRLTEAFF
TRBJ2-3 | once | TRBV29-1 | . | TGCAGCGCCGCGAGGACAGATACGCAGTATTTT | CSAARTDTQYF
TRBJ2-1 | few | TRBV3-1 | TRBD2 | TGTGCCAGCAGCCAAGCCCTAGCGGTCTACAATGAGCAGTTCTTC | CASSQALAVYNEQFF
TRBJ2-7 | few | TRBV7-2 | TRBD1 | TGTGCCAGCAGCGGGACAGGGTGGCACGAGCAGTACTTC | CASSGTGWHEQYF
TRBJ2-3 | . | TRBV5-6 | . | TGTGCCAGCAGCTCCCGGGAAAGAGGAGATACGCAGTATTTT | CASSSRERGDTQYF
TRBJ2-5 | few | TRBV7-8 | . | TGTGCCAGCAGCTTAAAACGGACGCAAGAGACCCAGTACTTC | CASSLKRTQETQYF
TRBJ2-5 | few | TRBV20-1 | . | TGCAGTGCTAGAGGAGCTAGCGATGTGGAGACCCAGTACTTC | CSARGASDVETQYF
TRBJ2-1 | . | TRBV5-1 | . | TGCGCCACCGGGACCTATCCCTGGGTACCTGAGCAGTTCTTC | CATGTYPWVPEQFF
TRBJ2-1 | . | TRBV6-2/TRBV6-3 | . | TGTGCCAGCAGTTATCGGGGGCCTAATGAGCAGTTCTTC | CASSYRGPNEQFF
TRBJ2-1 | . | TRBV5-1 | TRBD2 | TGCGCCAGCAGCGTATCGCTAGCGGGGGGGTACAATGAGCAGTTCTTC | CASSVSLAGGYNEQFF
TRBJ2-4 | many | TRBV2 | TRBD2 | TGTGCCAGCAGACTAGCGGGGTATGAGGGGAAAAACATTCAGTACTTC | CASRLAGYEGKNIQYF
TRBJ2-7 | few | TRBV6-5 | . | TGTGCCAGCAGTTACTCCCGTGGGGTGGGGGAGCAGTACTTC | CASSYSRGVGEQYF
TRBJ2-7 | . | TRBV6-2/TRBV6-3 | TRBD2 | TGTGCCAGCAGGCCCCGGACTAGCGGGAGGATCAGACACGAGCAGTACTTC | CASRPRTSGRIRHEQYF
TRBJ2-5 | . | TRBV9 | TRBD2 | TGTGCCAGCAGCAAGTCGCTAGCGGGAGCAGCGGAGACCCAGTACTTC | CASSKSLAGAAETQYF
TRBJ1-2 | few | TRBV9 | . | TGTGCCAGCAGCGGACGACGCTACACCTTC | CASSGRRYTF
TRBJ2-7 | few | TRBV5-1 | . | TGCGCCAGCAGCTACCTAGACGGGGGTTACGAGCAGTACTTC | CASSYLDGGYEQYF
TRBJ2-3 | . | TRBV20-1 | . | TGCAGTGCTAGGCGTCCAAGAGCTAGCACAGATACGCAGTATTTT | CSARRPRASTDTQYF
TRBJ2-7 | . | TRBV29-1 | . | TGCAGCGTTGTCGGACGTAGGGGCGGCGAGCAGTACTTC | CSVVGRRGGEQYF
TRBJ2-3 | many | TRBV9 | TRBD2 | TGTGCCAGCAGCGCAGCGGGGGGCACAGATACGCAGTATTTT | CASSAAGGTDTQYF
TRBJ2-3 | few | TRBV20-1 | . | TGCAGTGCTAGAGATCCTGGGTCAGCCACAGATACGCAGTATTTT | CSARDPGSATDTQYF